This T cell receptor (beta chain) was obtained from a study of blood T cell repertoires in COVID-19. Overall study: Acute and convalescent COVID-19 samples came from the United States, Italy and Spain.

Methods used by the authors: Nucleated cell number was recorded as an estimate derived from reference gene primer amplification. Sequencing was performed with immunoSEQ multiplex PCR; in TCRdb, only in-frame clones are kept and a portion is missing. The V and J calls and clone size were taken over from that table, and D and trimming were inferred from the DNA. The table lists fewer than 600,000 clones, around nine tenths of them singletons. Across 20 to 25 US areas, participants ranged in age from about 18 to 90 years. Categorization into cohorts depended on clinical history that participants reported. This CDR3 contains 14 residues. V lost 4 bases, J lost 5 bases, and 4 bases stayed unmatched. The germline V gene has CDR1 SGHTA and CDR2 FQGNSA.

Sample: PBMCs or T cells enriched from blood (not recorded which). This receptor was taken from a woman aged 40 to 55 who had recovered from COVID-19. The J gene is TRBJ2-2, the V gene TRBV7-2, with 7 bases aligning to TRBD1. In nucleotides, the CDR3 is TGTGCCAGCAGCTCGGGACAGCCGACCGGGGAGCTGTTTTTT. It is translated as CASSSGQPTGELFF.